Following are 30 T cell receptor beta chains from one sample sequenced in a study of memory CD4+ T cells and cytomegalovirus serostatus. Libraries were prepared by immunoSEQ multiplex PCR; TCRdb keeps only in-frame clonotypes and omits some of them. The table includes about 82,000 clones, 75% to 90% detected once. Single viable CD3+CD4+CD8-CD45RO+ cells were sorted as the memory CD4+ T cells. Sequencing was done on a sample of memory CD4+ T cells from blood. The receptor set was obtained from an adult in good health and CMV-seronegative.

This clone has a handful of counts. The chain is built from TRBV7-3 and TRBJ1-1; D is ambiguous. Trimming left V 4 bases short and J 1 base short, with 13 bases between. The CDR3 covers 15 residues. Germline V lookup: CDR1 SGHTA, CDR2 FQGTGA. CDR3 protein: CASSSQQGGNTEAFF. The CDR3, as DNA: TGTGCCAGCAGCTCGCAGCAAGGCGGGAACACTGAAGCTTTCTTT.

The J gene is TRBJ2-3, the V gene TRBV29-1; 8 nucleotides align to TRBD2. Germline assignment: CDR1 SQVTM and CDR2 ANQGSEA. The trim removed 7 bases at V and 5 bases at J, leaving 8 bases unmatched. This CDR3 is built from 13 residues. The CDR3 spells CSAPGTSVDTQYF. Here the CDR3 DNA reads TGCAGCGCCCCCGGGACTAGTGTAGATACGCAGTATTTT.

The rearrangement links TRBV4-3 to TRBJ2-2; D gene unclear. V dropped 0 bases and J dropped 0 bases, with 8 bases sitting between them. The CDR3 totals 16 residues. Germline values: CDR1 LGHNA, CDR2 YSLEER. The CDR3 protein is CASSQEVWTNTGELFF. As DNA, the CDR3 is TGCGCCAGCAGCCAAGAGGTATGGACGAACACCGGGGAGCTGTTTTTT.

The rearrangement joins TRBV9 to TRBJ1-2; tentatively, D is TRBD1 (5 bases). The germline V and J ends were trimmed by 0 bases and 2 bases, with 11 bases remaining between them. Germline V gene sequence: CDR1 SGDLS, CDR2 YYNGEE. The CDR3 loop spans 15 amino acids. For the CDR3, the DNA is TGTGCCAGCAGCGTAGAGCCCAGGGTGAACTATGGCTACACCTTC. It encodes CASSVEPRVNYGYTF.

This chain uses TRBV4-3 with TRBJ1-3; D is unclear. The CDR3 has 14 residues. V was shortened by 3 bases and J by 0 bases, with 6 bases between the two germline ends. Looked up from germline, CDR1 is LGHNA and CDR2 is YSLEER. CDR3 in DNA: TGCGCCAGCAGCCATGACACCTCTGGAAACACCATATATTTT. Protein sequence: CASSHDTSGNTIYF.

V gene TRBV25-1 combines with J gene TRBJ1-3, with unresolved D. Germline CDR1 and CDR2: MGHDK and SYGVNS. This CDR3 is 14 amino acids long. V was trimmed by 6 bases and J by 0 bases, leaving 9 bases between them. CDR3 amino acids: CASSLGRSGNTIYF. The CDR3, as DNA: TGTGCCAGCAGCCTGGGCCGCTCTGGAAACACCATATATTTT.

CDR3 sequence: CASSLLNRAYTEAFF. Written as DNA, the CDR3 is TGTGCCAGCAGCTTACTGAACAGGGCGTACACTGAAGCTTTCTTT. This chain joins TRBV7-2 and TRBJ1-1; TRBD1 is a possible D gene (6 bases). The CDR3 totals 15 residues. Trimming removed 2 bases at V and 3 bases at J, with 13 bases between. Looked up from germline, CDR1 is SGHTA and CDR2 is FQGNSA. The full variable domain, rest sourced from reference TRBV7-2 and TRBJ1-1, is GAGVSQSPSNKVTEKGKDVELRCDPISGHTALYWYRQSLGQGLEFLIYFQGNSAPDKSGLPSDRFSAERTGGSVSTLTIQRTQQEDSAVYLCASSLLNRAYTEAFFGQGTRLTVV.

The V and J genes are TRBV7-8 and TRBJ1-5; TRBD1 matches 7 bases. V was clipped by 5 bases and J by 1 base; unmatched bases: 11. The germline V gene encodes CDR1 SGHVS and CDR2 FQNEAQ. CDR3 length: 17 amino acids. CDR3 region: CASSPKQGLESNQPQHF. The CDR3 DNA sequence: TGTGCCAGCAGCCCGAAACAGGGGTTGGAAAGCAATCAGCCCCAGCATTTT.

J is TRBJ2-5 and V is TRBV6-5, with TRBD2 identical over 7 bases. Germline CDR1 is MNHEY and CDR2 is SVGAGI. CDR3 length: 15 amino acids. V lost 8 bases to trimming and J lost 2 bases; unmatched junction nucleotides: 11. This chain's CDR3 is CASALGGTGQETQYF. CDR3 sequence (DNA): TGTGCCAGCGCGCTGGGGGGGACGGGTCAAGAGACCCAGTACTTC.

V gene TRBV6-1 combines with J gene TRBJ1-1; D not certain. CDR3 size: 14 residues. V was shortened by 6 bases and J by 1 base, with 12 bases between the two germline ends. Germline V CDR1 and CDR2: MNHNS, SASEGT. In DNA form, the CDR3 reads TGTGCCAGCAGGCTCCTTGTGGAGAACACTGAAGCTTTCTTT. Encoded protein: CASRLLVENTEAFF.

The chain links TRBV5-1 to TRBJ1-1; TRBD1 matches at 10 bases. Germline CDR1 reads SGHRS; CDR2 reads YFSETQ. J lost 1 base, V lost 2 bases, and 5 bases had no gene match. CDR3 length: 16 residues. This CDR3 reads CASSFGQGVKNTEAFF. In DNA form, the CDR3 reads TGCGCCAGCAGCTTTGGACAGGGGGTAAAGAACACTGAAGCTTTCTTT. The whole variable domain, filled in from reference TRBV5-1 and TRBJ1-1, reads KAGVTQTPRYLIKTRGQQVTLSCSPISGHRSVSWYQQTPGQGLQFLFEYFSETQRNKGNFPGRFSGRQFSNSRSEMNVSTLELGDSALYLCASSFGQGVKNTEAFFGQGTRLTVV.

The rearrangement joins TRBV5-1 to TRBJ1-5, with a tentative D call TRBD1 (5 bases). The CDR3 contains 15 residues. Germline V CDR1 and CDR2: SGHRS, YFSETQ. V lost 0 bases to trimming and J lost 3 bases, with 10 bases between them. CDR3 in DNA: TGCGCCAGCAGCTTGGCCGGGGGTTTCAATCAGCCCCAGCATTTT. Protein: CASSLAGGFNQPQHF.

This chain joins TRBV6-1 and TRBJ1-4; D is perhaps TRBD1 (6 bases). Germline V gives CDR1 MNHNS, CDR2 SASEGT. The CDR3 sequence is 13 residues long. The ends were cut back, 6 bases at V and 4 bases at J, with 9 bases in the middle. This CDR3 reads CASSQGYNEKLFF. DNA for the CDR3: TGTGCCAGCAGCCAGGGGTATAATGAAAAACTGTTTTTT.

The genes are TRBV30 and TRBJ2-3; 9 nucleotides line up with TRBD2. From germline, CDR1 is GTSNPN and CDR2 SVGIG (reference sequence). The CDR3 has 16 residues. J lost 4 bases, V lost 0 bases, and 8 bases had no gene match. CDR3: CAWSVSAGGKADTQYF. In DNA, the CDR3 is TGTGCCTGGAGTGTCTCGGCGGGGGGGAAGGCAGATACGCAGTATTTT.

The rearrangement joins TRBV29-1 to TRBJ2-3; 12 bases line up with TRBD2. Germline V lookup: CDR1 SQVTM, CDR2 ANQGSEA. With V trimmed by 5 bases and J by 5 bases, 5 bases remained unmatched. CDR3 size: 14 residues. CDR3 sequence: CSVTSGGWLDTQYF. The CDR3 nucleotides are TGCAGCGTTACTAGCGGGGGGTGGTTAGATACGCAGTATTTT.

J is TRBJ1-1 and V is TRBV7-2; TRBD1 might be the D (6 bases). The CDR3 covers 14 residues. Germline-derived CDR1 and CDR2 are SGHTA and FQGNSA. The V end lost 5 bases, the J end lost 3 bases, and 13 bases lay between the germline ends. The CDR3 DNA sequence: TGTGCCAGCAGCCTACAGGGTATCGACACTGAAGCTTTCTTT. It is translated as CASSLQGIDTEAFF.

This clone appeared a single time. This chain joins TRBV7-2 and TRBJ2-1, with 10 bases identical to TRBD2. CDR1 SGHTA and CDR2 FQGNSA come from the germline V gene. The CDR3 has 15 amino acids. The trim removed 7 bases at V and 4 bases at J, leaving 7 bases unmatched. CDR3 nucleotides: TGTGCCAGCACCCGGTTAGCGGGGGGATACAATGAGCAGTTCTTC. Residues: CASTRLAGGYNEQFF.

The genes are TRBV6-5 and TRBJ2-7; 7 bases are a match to TRBD1. CDR3 length: 14 residues. The junction had 1 base not matched to a gene; V was cut back by 2 bases and J by 0 bases. The germline CDR1 and CDR2 sequences are MNHEY and SVGAGI. The DNA of the CDR3 is TGTGCCAGCAGTTACGGGACAGCCTCCTACGAGCAGTACTTC. Translated, it gives CASSYGTASYEQYF.

The rearrangement joins TRBV5-4 to TRBJ1-2, with unresolved D. The germline gives CDR1 SGHNT, CDR2 YYREEE (reference sequence). The CDR3 has 15 residues. The germline V and J ends were trimmed by 0 bases and 4 bases, with 13 bases remaining between them. The CDR3 nucleotides read TGTGCCAGCAGCTTGGCCCTGGATTACGGCTATGGCTACACCTTC. This sequence encodes CASSLALDYGYGYTF. The whole variable domain, remainder taken from reference TRBV5-4 and TRBJ1-2, is ETGVTQSPTHLIKTRGQQVTLRCSSQSGHNTVSWYQQALGQGPQFIFQYYREEENGRGNFPPRFSGLQFPNYSSELNVNALELDDSALYLCASSLALDYGYGYTFGSGTRLTVV.

This clone showed up just once. The chain employs TRBV18 and TRBJ1-2; TRBD1 matches 7 bases. Germline CDR1 KGHSH, CDR2 LQKENI. The V and J ends lost 3 bases and 2 bases, in that order; junction bases with no gene match: 6. This CDR3 is built from 15 residues. The CDR3 bases are TGTGCCAGCTCACCCTCCGGACAGGCCAACTATGGCTACACCTTC. Its protein is CASSPSGQANYGYTF.

The chain uses TRBV5-6 and TRBJ1-1; D gene unclear. This CDR3 spans 14 amino acids. Germline V gene data show CDR1 as SGHDT and CDR2 as YYEEEE. The germline V and J ends were trimmed by 2 bases and 1 base, with 9 bases remaining between them. The CDR3: CASSFTFPNTEAFF. CDR3 sequence (DNA): TGTGCCAGCAGCTTTACATTTCCGAACACTGAAGCTTTCTTT.

The count of this clone is one. The chain joins TRBV7-3 to TRBJ1-2; D might be TRBD1 (6 bases). The ends were cut back, 1 base at V and 8 bases at J, with 20 bases in the middle. The CDR3 consists of 16 residues. Germline loops: CDR1 SGHTA, CDR2 FQGTGA. The CDR3 loop reads CASSLNPVGGAEGYTF. The CDR3 DNA follows: TGTGCCAGCAGCTTAAACCCCGTTGGGGGCGCGGAGGGCTACACCTTC.

The chain employs TRBV27 and TRBJ1-1; tentative D call: TRBD1 (5 bases). Trimming stripped 1 base from V and 1 base from J, with 16 bases between. The CDR3 covers 17 residues. Germline V CDR1 and CDR2: MNHEY, SMNVEV (reference sequence). This chain's CDR3 is CASSLLQGRRGNTEAFF. CDR3 nucleotides: TGTGCCAGCAGTTTATTGCAGGGACGACGCGGGAACACTGAAGCTTTCTTT.

This rearrangement joins TRBV4-1 to TRBJ1-5, with D unresolved. Germline CDR1 and CDR2: MGHRA and YSYEKL. V lost 3 bases and J 4 bases, leaving 10 bases between the germline ends. The CDR3 contains 14 residues. The CDR3 loop reads CASSQEQRNQPQHF. Written as DNA, the CDR3 is TGCGCCAGCAGCCAGGAACAGCGAAATCAGCCCCAGCATTTT.

The V gene is TRBV29-1, the J gene TRBJ2-4, with TRBD1 matching 12 bases. CDR1 is SQVTM, CDR2 ANQGSEA, per germline. J was trimmed by 5 bases and V by 7 bases; bases with no gene match: 6. The CDR3 sequence is 14 residues long. The CDR3 here is CSASGTGGENIQYF. As DNA, the CDR3 is TGCAGCGCCTCGGGGACAGGGGGCGAAAACATTCAGTACTTC.

The sample holds one count of this clone. This chain joins TRBV10-2 and TRBJ1-1; TRBD1 agrees at 10 bases. V shed 6 bases and J 5 bases; nucleotides not matched to a gene: 6. The CDR3 loop spans 14 amino acids. Germline V CDR1 and CDR2: WSHSY, SAAADI. The CDR3 protein is CASRMDRGGTEAFF. CDR3 bases: TGCGCCAGCAGGATGGACAGGGGGGGAACTGAAGCTTTCTTT.

This chain uses TRBV30 with TRBJ1-1; TRBD1 is a possible D gene (5 bases). V lost 3 bases, J lost 2 bases, and 28 bases lay in between. Germline CDR1 is GTSNPN and CDR2 is SVGIG (reference sequence). The CDR3 length is 19 residues. The DNA of the CDR3 is TGTGCCTGGAGCCCGGGCAGGGCGACTAGACGGAGTGGTAACACTGAAGCTTTCTTT. Its protein product is CAWSPGRATRRSGNTEAFF.

The chain links TRBV5-1 to TRBJ2-5; 8 bases agree with TRBD2. The CDR3 contains 13 residues. Germline CDR1 is SGHRS and CDR2 is YFSETQ. After removal of 5 bases from V and 0 bases from J, the junction contained 0 bases not matched to a gene. CDR3 sequence reads: CASRLADQETQYF. The CDR3 DNA sequence: TGCGCCAGCAGACTAGCGGACCAAGAGACCCAGTACTTC.

The chain uses TRBV7-9 and TRBJ2-5; D remains unclear. Per germline, CDR1 SEHNR and CDR2 FQNEAQ (reference sequence). Trimming took 1 base from V and 1 from J, leaving 10 bases between them. The CDR3 is made up of 15 amino acids. The CDR3 DNA is TGTGCCAGCAGCTTAGTTTCAGGCCCCCAAGAGACCCAGTACTTC. Translated: CASSLVSGPQETQYF. Full variable domain (outside the CDR3, taken from reference TRBV7-9 and TRBJ2-5): DTGVSQNPRHKITKRGQNVTFRCDPISEHNRLYWYRQTLGQGPEFLTYFQNEAQLEKSRLLSDRFSAERPKGSFSTLEIQRTEQGDSAMYLCASSLVSGPQETQYFGPGTRLLVL.

The chain is built from TRBV11-2 and TRBJ2-3; possibly TRBD1 or TRBD2 for D (5 bases each). From germline, CDR1 is SGHAT and CDR2 FQNNGV. Trimming left V 2 bases short and J 2 bases short, with 14 bases between. The CDR3 has 16 amino acids. The CDR3 spells CASSLFWGSTTDTQYF. The CDR3 DNA is TGTGCCAGCAGCTTATTTTGGGGGTCGACCACAGATACGCAGTATTTT.